Listed here are 4 T cell receptor beta chains from one sample, sequenced in a study of T cells in Graves' hyperthyroidism and ophthalmopathy. Regions amplified from RNA transcripts were the TCR beta CDR3 regions. HTBI primers were the set used in a first-round RT-PCR of the TCR CDR3. TCRdb independently ran MiXCR on the multiplex PCR reads; one entry per CDR3 protein. The sample records about 320,000 distinct CDR3 sequences, 16% being singletons. The sequenced material came from blood. Source of these receptors: a man aged 25 to 40 with Graves' hyperthyroidism.

The chain employs TRBV4-1 and TRBJ2-7; 12 bases align to TRBD2. Germline V gives CDR1 MGHRA, CDR2 YSYEKL. V lost 0 bases to trimming and J lost 3 bases; unmatched junction nucleotides: 0. The CDR3 totals 15 residues. The CDR3 DNA sequence: TGCGCCAGCAGCCAAGAGACTAGCGGGAGCTACGAGCAGTACTTC. This codes for CASSQETSGSYEQYF.

Comment on this clonotype: It may be a read error: a sequence one base away is much more abundant. The V call is TRBV28, the J call TRBJ1-2; D may be TRBD1 (5 bases). The CDR3 runs 14 residues. Germline V gene data show CDR1 as MDHEN and CDR2 as SYDVKM. The CDR3 DNA sequence: TGTGCCAGCAGTAAAGTCTCAGGGTTGGGTGGCCACACCTTC. Translated: CASSKVSGLGGHTF.

Ten or more counts support this clonotype. The chain has TRBV7-2 and TRBJ2-7, with D unclear. The CDR3 consists of 17 residues. CDR1 and CDR2 from the germline V gene are SGHTA and FQGNSA. Trimming removed 2 bases from V and 2 bases from J, with 19 bases in between. CDR3 sequence reads: CASSLKFSYLTTYEQYF. The CDR3 DNA reads as TGTGCCAGCAGCTTAAAGTTTTCCTACCTTACTACCTACGAGCAGTACTTC.

This clonotype was found many times. The chain employs TRBV6-1 and TRBJ2-1; D unclear. The CDR3 covers 12 residues. V was shortened by 5 bases and J by 10 bases, with 12 bases between the two germline ends. Germline V lookup: CDR1 MNHNS, CDR2 SASEGT. The CDR3 sequence is CASSSRQSEQFF. The DNA of the CDR3 is TGTGCCAGCAGTTCGAGACAATCCGAGCAGTTCTTC.